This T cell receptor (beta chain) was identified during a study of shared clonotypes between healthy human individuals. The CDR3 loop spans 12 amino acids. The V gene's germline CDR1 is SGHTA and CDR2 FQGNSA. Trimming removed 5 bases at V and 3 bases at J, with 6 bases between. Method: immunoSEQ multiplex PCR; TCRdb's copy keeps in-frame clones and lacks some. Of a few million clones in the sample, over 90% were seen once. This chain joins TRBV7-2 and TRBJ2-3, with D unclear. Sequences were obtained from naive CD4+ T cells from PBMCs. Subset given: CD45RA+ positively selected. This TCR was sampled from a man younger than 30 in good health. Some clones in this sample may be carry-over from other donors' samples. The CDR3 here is CASSVTTDTQYF. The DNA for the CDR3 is TGTGCCAGCAGCGTCACTACAGATACGCAGTATTTT.